The 10 T cell receptor beta chains below come from one sample, sequenced in a study of CD8 T cells in ankylosing spondylitis. TCRdb recomputed calls from the 5' RACE reads with MiXCR, one row per CDR3 protein. The sample yields 200,000 or so distinct CDR3 sequences, approximately 24% seen once. The specimen sequenced was blood, either unsorted or a sorted T cell fraction (not recorded which). The source of these receptors is a male donor with ankylosing spondylitis or in good health (not recorded which).

Many counts were recorded for this clonotype. The chain combines TRBV7-6 with TRBJ2-1; D is unresolved. V was trimmed by 2 bases and J by 0 bases, leaving 11 bases between them. This CDR3 spans 16 amino acids. CDR1 is SGHVS and CDR2 is FNYEAQ in the germline V gene. The CDR3 spells CASSLIVGYSYNEQFF. CDR3 sequence (DNA): TGTGCCAGCAGCTTAATAGTAGGGTACTCCTACAATGAGCAGTTCTTC.

In its sample, this clonotype was seen many times. The chain combines TRBV5-1 with TRBJ2-3; D possibly corresponds to TRBD2 (5 bases). Germline lookup yields CDR1 SGHRS and CDR2 YFSETQ. V was shortened by 6 bases and J by 5 bases, with 13 bases between the two germline ends. This CDR3 is built from 13 residues. CDR3 coding DNA: TGCGCCAGCAAGAAATCCGGGGAAGATACGCAGTATTTT. As protein: CASKKSGEDTQYF. The full variable domain, its missing parts supplied by reference TRBV5-1 and TRBJ2-3, is KAGVTQTPRYLIKTRGQQVTLSCSPISGHRSVSWYQQTPGQGLQFLFEYFSETQRNKGNFPGRFSGRQFSNSRSEMNVSTLELGDSALYLCASKKSGEDTQYFGPGTRLTVL.

This clonotype turned up a few times. The genes are TRBV29-1 and TRBJ2-3; 7 bases fit TRBD2. The V gene end was trimmed by 7 bases and the J gene end by 0 bases; junction bases not matched to a gene: 7. Germline V gene data show CDR1 as SQVTM and CDR2 as ANQGSEA. CDR3 size: 14 residues. The CDR3 DNA reads TGCAGCGCCGAAGGGAGGGGAAGCACAGATACGCAGTATTTT. Residues: CSAEGRGSTDTQYF.

V gene TRBV12-3 or TRBV12-4 combines with J gene TRBJ2-3; 10 nucleotides match TRBD2. Trimming at V came to 5 bases and at J to 0 bases, leaving 5 bases not matched to a gene. This CDR3 is built from 16 residues. Written as DNA, the CDR3 is TGTGCCAGCAGTCGGCGGACTAGCGGTAGCACAGATACGCAGTATTTT. Residues: CASSRRTSGSTDTQYF.

The J gene is TRBJ2-7, the V gene TRBV7-3; 8 bases agree with TRBD1. The CDR3 sequence is 14 residues long. V lost 5 bases, J lost 6 bases, and 9 bases stayed unmatched. Germline CDR1 reads SGHTA; CDR2 reads FQGTGA. CDR3 residues: CASSAQGQGGEQYF. For the CDR3, the DNA is TGTGCCAGCAGCGCCCAAGGACAGGGTGGCGAGCAGTACTTC.

The chain is built from TRBV29-1 and TRBJ2-7; D perhaps matches TRBD2 (6 bases). This CDR3 spans 12 amino acids. From germline, CDR1 is SQVTM and CDR2 ANQGSEA. CDR3 nucleotides: TGCAGTGTCCGGGACTTGGCCTACGAGCAGTACTTC. Translated, it gives CSVRDLAYEQYF.

The V call is TRBV15, the J call TRBJ2-3, with TRBD2 matching over 7 bases. There are 16 residues in the CDR3. In germline, CDR1 is LNHNV, CDR2 YYDKDF (reference sequence). J lost 2 bases, V lost 1 base, and 6 bases had no gene match. Here the CDR3 reads CATSRAGLGITDTQYF. The CDR3 DNA reads as TGTGCCACCAGCAGAGCAGGACTAGGGATCACAGATACGCAGTATTTT. Drawing the rest from reference TRBV15 and TRBJ2-3, the complete variable domain is DAMVIQNPRYQVTQFGKPVTLSCSQTLNHNVMYWYQQKSSQAPKLLFHYYDKDFNNEADTPDNFQSRRPNTSFCFLDIRSPGLGDTAMYLCATSRAGLGITDTQYFGPGTRLTVL.

This clonotype was seen ten or more times. The chain couples TRBV6-1 to TRBJ2-5, with 11 bases lining up with TRBD2. After removal of 5 bases from V and 4 bases from J, the junction contained 3 bases not matched to a gene. CDR1 is MNHNS, CDR2 SASEGT, per germline. CDR3 length: 14 amino acids. The CDR3 nucleotides read TGTGCCAGCAGTCCCGGACTAGCGGGAGAGACCCAGTACTTC. Its translation is CASSPGLAGETQYF.

This clonotype showed up many times. The V and J genes are TRBV12-3 or TRBV12-4 and TRBJ2-7; 9 bases fit TRBD2. This CDR3 spans 15 amino acids. The V segment lost 5 bases and the J segment 3 bases; nucleotides outside the gene matches: 8. The chain's CDR3 is CASSPLAGVFYEQYF. The CDR3 nucleotides read TGTGCCAGCAGTCCATTAGCGGGAGTCTTCTACGAGCAGTACTTC.

This clonotype was picked up many times. The V gene is TRBV20-1, the J gene TRBJ2-2; D is undetermined. The ends were cut back, 3 bases at V and 3 bases at J, with 5 bases in the middle. The CDR3 consists of 12 residues. Germline V lookup: CDR1 DFQATT, CDR2 SNEGSKA (reference sequence). CDR3 residues: CSARLHTGELFF. The CDR3 DNA follows: TGCAGTGCTAGGCTACACACCGGGGAGCTGTTTTTT.